Below, 14 T cell receptor beta chains from the same sample are listed, as sequenced in a study of cytomegalovirus exposure and HLA in healthy donors. Sequencing was performed with immunoSEQ multiplex PCR; in TCRdb, only in-frame clones are kept and a portion is missing. The sample consists of more than 110,000 clones, 86% of them appearing once. The sequenced sample consisted of PBMCs. Receptors originate from a man between 18 and 29 years old in good health and CMV-seronegative.

The gene calls are TRBV5-8 and TRBJ2-1; a possible D gene is TRBD1 (6 bases). Trimming pared 9 bases from V and 7 bases from J, leaving 20 bases between. Germline CDR1 is SGHTS and CDR2 is YDEGEE. The CDR3 extends over 14 amino acids. The CDR3 sequence: CATTHGTLRNEQFF. CDR3 nucleotides: TGTGCCACCACGCACGGGACACTAAGAAATGAGCAGTTCTTC.

The V gene is TRBV11-2, the J gene TRBJ2-3, with TRBD2 matching 7 bases. J lost 3 bases, V lost 5 bases, and 17 bases had no gene match. Germline V gives CDR1 SGHAT, CDR2 FQNNGV. This CDR3 spans 18 amino acids. In DNA form, the CDR3 reads TGTGCCAGCAGCCGCCCTGGGGGGGTCCTATTACCTACAGATACGCAGTATTTT. This codes for CASSRPGGVLLPTDTQYF.

The chain combines TRBV4-2 with TRBJ2-1, with D perhaps matching TRBD2 (6 bases). Germline V gene sequence: CDR1 LGHNA, CDR2 YNFKEQ. The CDR3 has 16 amino acids. V lost 2 bases to trimming and J lost 3 bases, with 14 bases between them. CDR3 sequence (DNA): TGTGCCAGCAGCCAACAGACTAGGGGAGACTACAATGAGCAGTTCTTC. Amino acids: CASSQQTRGDYNEQFF.

V and J are TRBV18 and TRBJ2-7, with no clear D. The CDR3 consists of 15 residues. Germline values: CDR1 KGHSH, CDR2 LQKENI. The ends were cut back, 4 bases at V and 0 bases at J, with 13 bases in the middle. CDR3 in DNA: TGTGCCAGCTCACGGTCAGGTAAAAGCTCCTACGAGCAGTACTTC. This gives the protein CASSRSGKSSYEQYF.

The chain employs TRBV6-1 and TRBJ1-2, with D possibly TRBD1 on 5 matching bases. The CDR3 consists of 15 residues. Trimming left V 1 base short and J 0 bases short, with 9 bases between. Germline values: CDR1 MNHNS, CDR2 SASEGT. The CDR3 DNA follows: TGTGCCAGCAGTGAAGGCGGGGGAGCTAACTATGGCTACACCTTC. It is translated as CASSEGGGANYGYTF.

This chain joins TRBV10-1 and TRBJ2-3, with D perhaps matching TRBD2 (7 bases). The CDR3 covers 13 residues. Germline CDR1 is WNHNN and CDR2 is SYGVQD (reference sequence). Between the trimmed V and J ends, which lost 2 bases and 6 bases, there was a span of 9 bases. CDR3 DNA sequence: TGCGCCAGCAGTGAGAGGGGGGGGGATACGCAGTATTTT. This translates into CASSERGGDTQYF.

There are a few counts of this clone. The rearrangement uses TRBV7-8 and TRBJ2-5; weak D call: TRBD2 (6 bases). This CDR3 contains 17 residues. CDR1 is SGHVS and CDR2 is FQNEAQ in the germline V gene. V was pared by 0 bases and J by 5 bases, with 19 bases between. CDR3 nucleotides: TGTGCCAGCAGCTTAGCGTATTCAGCAATTAGCGGTGAGACCCAGTACTTC. This gives the protein CASSLAYSAISGETQYF. Full variable domain (missing parts from reference TRBV7-8 and TRBJ2-5): GAGVSQSPRYKVAKRGQDVALRCDPISGHVSLFWYQQALGQGPEFLTYFQNEAQLDKSGLPSDRFFAERPEGSVSTLKIQRTQQEDSAVYLCASSLAYSAISGETQYFGPGTRLLVL.

The chain uses TRBV6-5 and TRBJ1-5; TRBD1 agrees at 8 bases. V shed 2 bases, J shed 1 base, and the junction held 4 bases outside the gene matches. The germline CDR1 and CDR2 sequences are MNHEY and SVGAGI. This CDR3 comprises 16 residues. For the CDR3, the DNA is TGTGCCAGCAGTTACCCCCAGGGGGCGAGCAATCAGCCCCAGCATTTT. It yields the protein CASSYPQGASNQPQHF.

This clone turned up a few times. J is TRBJ2-1 and V is TRBV7-6; 15 bases agree with TRBD2. Germline V gene sequence: CDR1 SGHVS, CDR2 FNYEAQ. The CDR3 contains 14 residues. V lost 6 bases to trimming and J lost 8 bases; unmatched junction nucleotides: 2. The CDR3 DNA follows: TGTGCCAGCAGTGGACTAGCGGGGGGGCATGAGCAGTTCTTC. This encodes CASSGLAGGHEQFF.

Written as DNA, the CDR3 is TGTGCCAGCAGCGGCACCCGGGACAGGGGGCTCTATAGCAATCAGCCCCAGCATTTT. Residues: CASSGTRDRGLYSNQPQHF. J is TRBJ1-5 and V is TRBV9; 12 nucleotides agree with TRBD1. CDR1 is SGDLS and CDR2 is YYNGEE in the germline V gene. V lost 3 bases and J lost 0; bases outside the gene matches: 10. CDR3 length: 19 amino acids. Looking up the rest from reference TRBV9 and TRBJ1-5 gives the full variable domain: DSGVTQTPKHLITATGQRVTLRCSPRSGDLSVYWYQQSLDQGLQFLIQYYNGEERAKGNILERFSAQQFPDLHSELNLSSLELGDSALYFCASSGTRDRGLYSNQPQHFGDGTRLSIL.

The chain links TRBV19 to TRBJ2-1; the match to TRBD2 covers 14 bases. The CDR3 loop spans 16 amino acids. The V and J ends lost 4 bases and 9 bases, in that order; junction bases with no gene match: 8. Germline lookup yields CDR1 LNHDA and CDR2 SQIVND (reference sequence). The CDR3 reads CASSTGTSGSDPEQFF. The DNA of the CDR3 is TGTGCCAGTAGTACCGGGACTAGCGGGAGCGATCCTGAGCAGTTCTTC.

V and J are TRBV5-6 and TRBJ2-1, with 12 bases identical to TRBD2. J gave up 4 bases and V 8 bases, and 4 bases lay outside the gene matches. Germline V gene lookup returns CDR1 SGHDT and CDR2 YYEEEE. The CDR3 is made up of 14 amino acids. This CDR3 reads CASEGTSGYNEQFF. CDR3 coding DNA: TGTGCCAGTGAGGGGACTAGCGGGTACAATGAGCAGTTCTTC.

This sequence joins TRBV7-2 and TRBJ2-1; 10 nucleotides align to TRBD2. The CDR3 is made up of 13 amino acids. Germline CDR1 reads SGHTA; CDR2 reads FQGNSA. With V trimmed by 8 bases and J by 4 bases, 2 bases remained unmatched. The CDR3 region has the DNA TGTGCCAGCCGGACTAGCGGTTACAATGAGCAGTTCTTC. Residues: CASRTSGYNEQFF.

The rearrangement joins TRBV7-2 to TRBJ2-1, with TRBD2 matching over 12 bases. Trimming cost V 1 base and J 8 bases; bases outside gene matches: 6. This CDR3 region has 16 residues. Looked up from germline, CDR1 is SGHTA and CDR2 is FQGNSA. CDR3 in amino acids: CASSLVASGRAYEQFF. In DNA, the CDR3 is TGTGCCAGCAGCTTAGTGGCTAGCGGGAGGGCATATGAGCAGTTCTTC.